This TCR beta chain was captured in a study of T cells in Graves' hyperthyroidism and ophthalmopathy. Diagnosing involved the use of clinical symptoms, serum thyroxine and TRAb, thyroid ultrasound and orbital computed tomography. The source of the PBMCs was 9.5 to 10 ml of fresh peripheral blood. The germline V gene encodes CDR1 KGHDR and CDR2 SFDVKD. Deletions cut 5 bases from V and 0 bases from J, with 15 bases between. The CDR3 runs 17 residues. Amplification of TCR beta CDR3 regions used RNA as the template. Using the HTBI primer set, a first-round RT-PCR was run on the TCR CDR3. Each CDR3 protein is one row after TCRdb ran MiXCR on the multiplex PCR reads. The sample carries about 360,000 distinct CDR3 sequences, 13% recorded once.

V usage is TRBV24-1 and J usage is TRBJ2-2; maybe TRBD1 (6 bases). This clonotype was obtained from a man aged 25 to 40 with Graves' hyperthyroidism that later progressed to Graves' ophthalmopathy. The sample comprised blood. The CDR3 region is CATSGTGTYANTGELFF. CDR3 sequence (DNA): TGTGCCACCAGTGGTACCGGGACATACGCGAACACCGGGGAGCTGTTTTTT.